The rows below give T cell receptor beta chains drawn from one sample of a study of T cell responses to AZD1222 COVID-19 vaccine. Profiling relied on immunoSEQ multiplex PCR, and the TCRdb table lists in-frame clones only, not all of them. There are approximately 150,000 clones in the sample; roughly 90% occur only once, and roughly 3.4% lies in the top ten. Sequenced here: peripheral blood, sampled 28 days after the second AZD1222 dose. Receptors originate from an adult who received the AZD1222 COVID-19 vaccine. CDR3s include the opening cysteine and the closing phenylalanine or tryptophan. The D gene is left open where the match is weak. Clone size is stated in some rows and not others, as once, few, many or a class when expanded.

>.|13|TRBV19|TRBJ1-1|.
CASSPQRGRDPFF
TGTGCCAGTAGTCCCCAGAGAGGCAGGGATCCTTTCTTT
>.|15|TRBV5-1|TRBJ1-1|.
CASRNIQGIGTEAFF
TGCGCCAGCAGAAATATACAGGGTATAGGGACTGAAGCTTTCTTT
>once|15|TRBV19|TRBJ2-7|TRBD1
CASSNSGTGRHEQYF
TGTGCCAGTAGTAACTCCGGGACAGGGCGTCACGAGCAGTACTTC
>once|13|TRBV28|TRBJ2-3|.
CASSYTGTDTQYF
TGTGCCAGCAGTTATACCGGGACAGATACGCAGTATTTT
>few|14|TRBV3-1/TRBV3-2|TRBJ1-3|.
CASSYGISGNTIYF
TGTGCCAGCAGCTACGGGATCTCTGGAAACACCATATATTTT
>.|14|TRBV30|TRBJ2-7|.
CAWSVMTGAGEQYF
TGTGCCTGGAGTGTTATGACTGGGGCCGGCGAGCAGTACTTC
>once|13|TRBV7-2|TRBJ1-5|.
CASSVDGNKPQHF
TGTGCCAGCAGCGTGGACGGGAACAAGCCCCAGCATTTT
>.|14|TRBV7-2|TRBJ2-7|TRBD1
CASSLDRGTYEQYF
TGTGCCAGCAGCTTAGACAGGGGAACCTACGAGCAGTACTTC
>.|17|TRBV2|TRBJ2-3|TRBD2
CASSLNHTSGSTDTQYF
TGTGCCAGCAGTCTCAACCATACTAGCGGCAGCACAGATACGCAGTATTTT
>.|13|TRBV5-1|TRBJ1-2|.
CASSLLDGYGYTF
TGCGCCAGCAGCTTGTTGGATGGCTATGGCTACACCTTC
>.|15|TRBV7-9|TRBJ2-3|.
CASSLIGLASDTQYF
TGTGCCAGCAGCCTAATAGGGCTAGCATCAGATACGCAGTATTTT
>.|14|TRBV29-1|TRBJ2-3|TRBD2
CSVVTSGRTDTQYF
TGCAGCGTTGTTACTAGCGGGAGAACGGATACGCAGTATTTT
>once|18|TRBV24-1|TRBJ2-1|TRBD2
CATSDEDGTSGSLDEQFF
TGTGCCACCAGTGATGAGGATGGGACTAGCGGGAGTTTGGATGAGCAGTTCTTC
>.|14|TRBV30|TRBJ1-4|.
CAWSVSGAGEKLFF
TGTGCCTGGAGTGTTTCTGGGGCCGGTGAAAAACTGTTTTTT
>.|16|TRBV7-8|TRBJ2-7|TRBD2
CASSLASASGRDEQYF
TGTGCCAGCAGCTTAGCGTCGGCTAGCGGGAGGGACGAGCAGTACTTC
>.|16|TRBV6-1|TRBJ2-7|.
CASSEAKAFVSYEQYF
TGTGCCAGCAGTGAAGCAAAGGCCTTCGTCTCCTACGAGCAGTACTTC
>.|14|TRBV30|TRBJ1-5|.
CAWSVHGYNQPQHF
TGTGCCTGGAGTGTACATGGCTATAATCAGCCCCAGCATTTT
>.|13|TRBV27|TRBJ1-2|.
CASSTLVSYGYTF
TGTGCCAGCAGTACCCTGGTTAGCTATGGCTACACCTTC
>once|15|TRBV7-3|TRBJ1-6|TRBD1
CASSSGQGYNSPLHF
TGTGCCAGCAGCTCCGGACAGGGTTATAATTCACCCCTCCACTTT
>.|14|TRBV6-2/TRBV6-3|TRBJ1-5|.
CASSSRGIDQPQHF
TGTGCCAGCAGCTCTAGGGGGATCGATCAGCCCCAGCATTTT
>.|18|TRBV28|TRBJ1-5|TRBD1
CASSLLTPTGDSNQPQHF
TGTGCCAGCAGTTTATTGACACCGACAGGGGATAGCAATCAGCCCCAGCATTTT
>.|11|TRBV10-3|TRBJ2-2|.
CAISETGELFF
TGTGCCATCAGTGAGACCGGGGAGCTGTTTTTT
>.|15|TRBV2|TRBJ2-1|.
CASRPARNTYNEQFF
TGTGCCAGCAGGCCCGCCCGCAACACCTACAATGAGCAGTTCTTC
>.|15|TRBV3-1/TRBV3-2|TRBJ2-5|.
CASSPYGRWGETQYF
TGTGCCAGCAGCCCCTACGGCCGATGGGGAGAGACCCAGTACTTC
>.|18|TRBV6-1|TRBJ2-7|TRBD2
CASRELRPLAGNSYEQYF
TGTGCCAGCAGGGAACTACGGCCACTAGCGGGGAACTCCTACGAGCAGTACTTC
>.|16|TRBV15|TRBJ2-3|TRBD2
CATSPGLAGAVDTQYF
TGTGCCACCAGCCCTGGACTAGCGGGAGCGGTAGATACGCAGTATTTT
>.|18|TRBV7-2|TRBJ2-2|TRBD2
CASSLGLAGGSNTGELFF
TGTGCCAGCAGCTTAGGACTAGCGGGAGGGTCTAACACCGGGGAGCTGTTTTTT
>.|17|TRBV5-1|TRBJ1-3|.
CASSLGGFVNSGNTIYF
TGCGCCAGCAGCTTGGGGGGGTTCGTGAATTCTGGAAACACCATATATTTT
>once|14|TRBV2|TRBJ2-5|.
CASSEWRGPETQYF
TGTGCCAGCAGTGAATGGAGGGGCCCAGAGACCCAGTACTTC
>.|14|TRBV18|TRBJ2-5|TRBD2
CASSPGLAGETQYF
TGTGCCAGCTCACCAGGACTAGCTGGAGAGACCCAGTACTTC
>.|14|TRBV28|TRBJ2-5|.
CAIQDSLTRETQYF
TGTGCCATCCAGGACAGTCTTACTCGAGAGACCCAGTACTTC
>few|15|TRBV6-5|TRBJ1-1|.
CASSYSILENTEAFF
TGTGCCAGCAGTTACTCGATTTTAGAGAACACTGAAGCTTTCTTT
>.|14|TRBV15|TRBJ2-7|.
CATSIQGPPSGQYF
TGTGCCACCAGCATCCAAGGTCCCCCATCAGGGCAGTACTTC
>.|15|TRBV10-2|TRBJ2-6|.
CASKKGDSGANVLTF
TGCGCCAGCAAAAAGGGTGACTCTGGGGCCAACGTCCTGACTTTC
>once|16|TRBV27|TRBJ2-5|TRBD2
CASSLTAGGPGETQYF
TGTGCCAGCAGTTTAACAGCGGGAGGGCCCGGGGAGACCCAGTACTTC
>.|15|TRBV7-9|TRBJ2-7|.
CASSSLDRNSYEQYF
TGTGCCAGCAGCTCTCTCGACAGAAACTCCTACGAGCAGTACTTC
>once|16|TRBV5-1|TRBJ2-1|TRBD2
CASSPGPSGRYNEQFF
TGCGCCAGCAGCCCAGGTCCTAGCGGGAGATACAATGAGCAGTTCTTC
>.|14|TRBV11-2|TRBJ2-2|.
CASSLSTAAGELFF
TGTGCCAGCAGCTTATCTACGGCCGCCGGGGAGCTGTTTTTT
>.|16|TRBV9|TRBJ2-7|TRBD2
CASSVGGGTDPYEQYF
TGTGCCAGCAGCGTAGGGGGAGGGACCGACCCCTACGAGCAGTACTTC